Each of the 17 T cell receptor beta chains below was sequenced from the same sample in a study of T cell repertoires in cytomegalovirus infection. One entry per CDR3 protein, called by TCRdb with MiXCR from the reads. The table lists about 740,000 distinct CDR3 sequences, under 40% of them singletons. What was sequenced was PBMCs. These receptors came from a human donor in good health (CMV status not recorded). Some clones in this sample may be carry-over from other donors' samples.

This clonotype was picked up a small number of times. CDR3 residues: CASSRDRVDEKLFF. Written as DNA, the CDR3 is TGTGCCAGCAGTCGGGACAGGGTGGACGAAAAACTGTTTTTT. V gene TRBV28 combines with J gene TRBJ1-4, with 9 bases aligning to TRBD1. Germline CDR1 reads MDHEN; CDR2 reads SYDVKM. The J segment lost 8 bases and the V segment lost 5 bases, leaving 6 bases of the junction unmatched. The CDR3 extends over 14 amino acids. Full variable domain (remainder filled in from reference TRBV28 and TRBJ1-4): DVKVTQSSRYLVKRTGEKVFLECVQDMDHENMFWYRQDPGLGLRLIYFSYDVKMKEKGDIPEGYSVSREKKERFSLILESASTNQTSMYLCASSRDRVDEKLFFGSGTQLSVL.

The chain's CDR3 is CASSGTGDRTDTQYF. The CDR3, as DNA: TGTGCCAGCAGCGGAACAGGGGACCGCACAGATACGCAGTATTTT. The chain employs TRBV11-1 and TRBJ2-3; TRBD1 aligns across 7 bases. V dropped 5 bases and J dropped 1; count of bases not matched to a gene: 6. The CDR3 sequence is 15 residues long. Germline loops: CDR1 SGHAT, CDR2 FQDESV (reference sequence).

The chain carries TRBV6-6 and TRBJ2-7; D gene unclear. The CDR3 sequence is 15 residues long. V dropped 5 bases and J dropped 3 bases, with 17 bases sitting between them. Germline V gene data show CDR1 as MNHNY and CDR2 as SVGAGI (reference sequence). Written as DNA, the CDR3 is TGTGCCAGCAGTCCCCAACGACAAGCAAACTACGAGCAGTACTTC. It specifies CASSPQRQANYEQYF.

The chain joins TRBV6-1 to TRBJ2-1; D is unclear. The CDR3 is made up of 14 amino acids. The V gene lost 2 bases and the J gene lost 5 bases, with 10 bases spanning the gap. Germline-derived CDR1 and CDR2 are MNHNS and SASEGT. CDR3 in DNA: TGTGCCAGCAGTGAATTTGCCAACAACAATGAGCAGTTCTTC. This gives the protein CASSEFANNNEQFF.

This clonotype was seen at least ten times. J is TRBJ1-4 and V is TRBV7-2; D not resolved. This CDR3 is 12 amino acids long. Germline lookup yields CDR1 SGHTA and CDR2 FQGNSA. The ends were cut back, 1 base at V and 10 bases at J, with 7 bases in the middle. The CDR3 loop is CASSLVGGKLFF. CDR3 nucleotides: TGTGCCAGCAGCTTAGTTGGTGGAAAACTGTTTTTT.

V is TRBV30 and J is TRBJ2-6; no definite D call. Looked up from germline, CDR1 is GTSNPN and CDR2 is SVGIG (reference sequence). The V gene lost 7 bases and the J gene lost 0 bases, with 10 bases spanning the gap. This CDR3 has 14 residues. CDR3 amino acids: CALRVSSGANVLTF. The CDR3 nucleotides are TGTGCCTTACGGGTTTCCTCTGGGGCCAACGTCCTGACTTTC. Full variable domain (remainder filled in from reference TRBV30 and TRBJ2-6): SQTIHQWPATLVQPVGSPLSLECTVEGTSNPNLYWYRQAAGRGLQLLFYSVGIGQISSEVPQNLSASRPQDRQFILSSKKLLLSDSGFYLCALRVSSGANVLTFGAGSRLTVL.

This rearrangement joins TRBV12-3 or TRBV12-4 to TRBJ2-7; 9 nucleotides match TRBD1. This CDR3 contains 15 residues. Unmatched junction bases numbered 11, after V lost 7 bases and J lost 4 bases. The CDR3 spells CASTHGQGFGYEQYF. The CDR3 region has the DNA TGTGCCAGCACTCACGGACAGGGGTTCGGTTACGAGCAGTACTTC.

Note on this clonotype: A much larger clone lies one base from this, so it may be a read error. The chain uses TRBV11-2 and TRBJ1-4; TRBD1 might be the D (6 bases). CDR3 length: 15 residues. Germline CDR1 is SGHAT and CDR2 is FQNNGV. The V and J ends lost 2 bases and 4 bases respectively, with 11 bases between them. This CDR3 is CASSLQGTSNEKLFF. CDR3 DNA sequence: TGTGCCAGCAGCTTACAAGGGACAAGTAATGAAAAACTGTTTTTT.

As concerns this clonotype: An end of the junction does not agree with germline; a read error may underlie this. This sequence joins TRBV3-1 and TRBJ2-3; 7 positions match TRBD2. The CDR3 consists of 17 residues. Germline CDR1 reads LGHDT; CDR2 reads YNNKEL (reference sequence). The CDR3 nucleotides are TGTGCCAGCAGCCAAGAGGTGCCTAGCGGCCTCACAGAGACGCAGTATTTT. It codes for CASSQEVPSGLTETQYF.

The V and J genes are TRBV2 and TRBJ1-2; D may be TRBD1 (5 bases). Germline V CDR1 and CDR2: SNHLY, FYNNEI. The CDR3 extends over 15 amino acids. The V gene lost 2 bases and the J gene lost 4 bases, with 14 bases spanning the gap. The CDR3: CASSESTRAIYGYTF. The CDR3 DNA reads TGTGCCAGCAGTGAATCGACCAGGGCAATCTATGGCTACACCTTC. Combining the CDR3 with reference TRBV2 and TRBJ1-2 gives the whole variable domain EPEVTQTPSHQVTQMGQEVILRCVPISNHLYFYWYRQILGQKVEFLVSFYNNEISEKSEIFDDQFSVERPDGSNFTLKIRSTKLEDSAMYFCASSESTRAIYGYTFGSGTRLTVV.

This clonotype was detected a few times. This chain joins TRBV28 and TRBJ1-1, with 8 nucleotides matching TRBD1. The J segment lost 2 bases and the V segment lost 5 bases, leaving 7 bases of the junction unmatched. Germline lookup yields CDR1 MDHEN and CDR2 SYDVKM. There are 15 residues in the CDR3. The DNA for the CDR3 is TGTGCCAGCAGTGCCTACAGGGGGGAAAACACTGAAGCTTTCTTT. Amino acids: CASSAYRGENTEAFF.

The V and J genes are TRBV2 and TRBJ2-1; TRBD2 aligns across 8 bases. The CDR3 is 15 amino acids. CDR1 is SNHLY and CDR2 is FYNNEI in the germline V gene. V was pared by 10 bases and J by 6 bases, with 14 bases of the junction left unmatched. For the CDR3, the DNA is TGTGCCACCACGCCCTTAGCGGGGTGGTTCAATGAGCAGTTCTTC. Translation: CATTPLAGWFNEQFF.

The chain joins TRBV5-1 to TRBJ2-7, with D unresolved. This CDR3 spans 14 amino acids. V was trimmed by 0 bases and J by 1 base, leaving 8 bases between them. From germline, CDR1 is SGHRS and CDR2 YFSETQ. The CDR3 region is CASSLEALSYEQYF. Here the CDR3 DNA reads TGCGCCAGCAGCTTGGAAGCCTTATCCTACGAGCAGTACTTC. The full variable domain, in which reference TRBV5-1 and TRBJ2-7 provide the parts outside the CDR3, is KAGVTQTPRYLIKTRGQQVTLSCSPISGHRSVSWYQQTPGQGLQFLFEYFSETQRNKGNFPGRFSGRQFSNSRSEMNVSTLELGDSALYLCASSLEALSYEQYFGPGTRLTVT.

The chain has TRBV7-2 and TRBJ2-1; 14 bases are shared with TRBD2. J was trimmed by 9 bases and V by 6 bases; bases with no gene match: 7. Germline values: CDR1 SGHTA, CDR2 FQGNSA. This CDR3 comprises 15 residues. This CDR3 is CASRRTSGRRIEQFF. CDR3 coding DNA: TGTGCCAGCAGGCGGACTAGCGGGAGGCGGATTGAGCAGTTCTTC.

This clonotype came up a few times. This chain joins TRBV7-2 and TRBJ1-6; D is perhaps TRBD1 (6 bases). The V gene lost 1 base and the J gene lost 9 bases, with 10 bases spanning the gap. The CDR3 runs 14 residues. Looked up from germline, CDR1 is SGHTA and CDR2 is FQGNSA. The CDR3 loop reads CASSLEDRGSPLHF. CDR3 DNA: TGTGCCAGCAGCTTAGAGGACAGAGGTTCACCCCTCCACTTT.

This clonotype has more than one count but fewer than ten. This chain's CDR3 is CASSQPGSGDYGYTF. CDR3 sequence (DNA): TGTGCCAGCAGCCAACCAGGGTCAGGAGACTATGGCTACACCTTC. This chain links TRBV14 with TRBJ1-2, with a weak D call TRBD1 (5 bases). Looked up from germline, CDR1 is SGHDN and CDR2 is FVKESK. CDR3 length equals 15 residues. V lost 2 bases and J lost 3, with 13 bases in between.

A word on this clonotype: Because the CDR3 is missing its conserved closing phenylalanine or tryptophan, this is likely a read error. The gene calls are TRBV7-9 and TRBJ1-5, with D tentatively TRBD1 (6 bases). Trimming left V 5 bases short and J 6 bases short, with 14 bases between. This CDR3 comprises 14 residues. Germline V gene lookup returns CDR1 SEHNR and CDR2 FQNEAQ (reference sequence). The CDR3 loop reads CASSQTGRFQPQHC. The CDR3 nucleotides read TGTGCCAGCAGCCAGACAGGCCGATTTCAGCCCCAGCATTGT.